Sequencing of this T cell receptor (beta chain) was carried out in a study of T cell responses to AZD1222 COVID-19 vaccine. Findings and caveats of the study: Baseline serology detected seropositivity in only five to seven AZD1222 recipients.

Assay used: immunoSEQ multiplex PCR; TCRdb lists only in-frame clones, some missing. Seen here are 95,000 to 100,000 clones, roughly 80% observed once, and the top ten hold 11% to 15%. Worth noting for this clone: The antigen remains unidentified.

Trimming removed 7 bases from V and 5 bases from J; junction bases left unmatched: 5. Germline V gene data show CDR1 as KGHSH and CDR2 as LQKENI. The CDR3 runs 13 residues. The chain uses TRBV18 and TRBJ1-2; TRBD1 aligns across 9 bases. The clonotype was recovered from an adult who received the AZD1222 COVID-19 vaccine. The starting material was peripheral blood, obtained 28 days after the second AZD1222 dose. CDR3 bases: TGTGCCAGCTTCCCCGACAGGGGGTATGGCTACACCTTC. Protein product: CASFPDRGYGYTF. The complete variable domain, with remaining parts taken from reference TRBV18 and TRBJ1-2, reads NAGVMQNPRHLVRRRGQEARLRCSPMKGHSHVYWYRQLPEEGLKFMVYLQKENIIDESGMPKERFSAEFPKEGPSILRIQQVVRGDSAAYFCASFPDRGYGYTFGSGTRLTVV.